These 10 T cell receptor beta chains came from one sample sequenced in a study of T cell repertoires in cytomegalovirus infection. Using its own MiXCR run on the reads, TCRdb lists one record per CDR3 protein. The sample yields approximately 600,000 distinct CDR3 sequences, approximately 40% seen once. These receptors lack a known antigen. Sample: cultured PBMCs, taken from culture after CMV antigen stimulation. The receptor set was obtained from a human donor in good health (CMV status not recorded). Some clones in this sample may be carry-over from other donors' samples.

The chain employs TRBV12-3 or TRBV12-4 and TRBJ2-7, with TRBD2 matching 7 bases. The CDR3 is made up of 13 amino acids. V lost 6 bases, J lost 3 bases, and 5 bases stayed unmatched. For the CDR3, the DNA is TGTGCCAGCAGGACTAGCACAGACTACGAGCAGTACTTC. This encodes CASRTSTDYEQYF.

The chain joins TRBV12-3 or TRBV12-4 to TRBJ1-5, with a tentative D call TRBD1 (5 bases). The CDR3 has 15 residues. With 3 bases removed from V and 4 bases from J, the gap between germline ends came to 13 bases. CDR3 residues: CASSLQGIGNQPQHF. CDR3 coding DNA: TGTGCCAGCAGTTTGCAGGGAATAGGAAATCAGCCCCAGCATTTT.

The V call is TRBV12-3 or TRBV12-4, the J call TRBJ1-3; D gene uncertain. The CDR3 spans 13 residues. V lost 7 bases, J lost 4 bases, and 11 bases lay in between. The CDR3 here is CASTRTDGNTIYF. In nucleotides, the CDR3 is TGTGCCAGCACCAGGACGGACGGAAACACCATATATTTT.

The V and J genes are TRBV4-1 and TRBJ2-5, with D perhaps TRBD1 (5 bases). V was cut by 0 bases and J by 5 bases, with 16 bases left in between. Looked up from germline, CDR1 is MGHRA and CDR2 is YSYEKL. The CDR3 runs 16 residues. The DNA of the CDR3 is TGCGCCAGCAGCCAAGATCTAGGCAGCCCAGGGGAGACCCAGTACTTC. This codes for CASSQDLGSPGETQYF.

This CDR3 reads CASRDSHYGYTF. In DNA form, the CDR3 reads TGTGCCAGCCGGGACAGCCACTATGGCTACACCTTC. J is TRBJ1-2 and V is TRBV19; 7 bases map to TRBD1. The CDR3 length is 12 residues. CDR1 LNHDA and CDR2 SQIVND come from the germline V gene (reference sequence). The V gene end was trimmed by 9 bases and the J gene end by 3 bases; junction bases not matched to a gene: 4.

The chain uses TRBV12-3 or TRBV12-4 and TRBJ2-7; 7 bases are a match to TRBD1. Losses at the gene ends were 3 bases for V and 5 bases for J; bases not matched to a gene: 4. CDR3 length equals 13 residues. CDR3 protein: CASSLTGFDEQYF. CDR3 bases: TGTGCCAGCAGTTTGACAGGGTTCGACGAGCAGTACTTC.

This sequence joins TRBV7-2 and TRBJ2-5; D remains unclear. The germline gives CDR1 SGHTA, CDR2 FQGNSA. V was pared by 0 bases and J by 3 bases, with 5 bases between. The CDR3 length is 13 residues. The CDR3 nucleotides are TGTGCCAGCAGCTTAGCGAACGAAGAGACCCAGTACTTC. It is translated as CASSLANEETQYF.

This clonotype was recorded a few times. The V gene is TRBV15, the J gene TRBJ2-1; D ambiguous. Germline lookup yields CDR1 LNHNV and CDR2 YYDKDF (reference sequence). The V end was cut by 5 bases, the J end by 1 base, with 12 bases between. The CDR3 loop spans 15 amino acids. This CDR3 is CATSPPGNSYNEQFF. CDR3 in DNA: TGTGCCACCAGCCCCCCCGGAAATTCCTACAATGAGCAGTTCTTC. Variable domain in full (rest from reference TRBV15 and TRBJ2-1): DAMVIQNPRYQVTQFGKPVTLSCSQTLNHNVMYWYQQKSSQAPKLLFHYYDKDFNNEADTPDNFQSRRPNTSFCFLDIRSPGLGDTAMYLCATSPPGNSYNEQFFGPGTRLTVL.

The chain combines TRBV7-9 with TRBJ1-1; D is unclear. V was pared by 6 bases and J by 1 base, with 12 bases between. CDR1 is SEHNR and CDR2 is FQNEAQ in the germline V gene (reference sequence). This CDR3 contains 14 residues. The CDR3 sequence: CASREGYRNTEAFF. The DNA for the CDR3 is TGTGCCAGCAGGGAGGGATACAGGAACACTGAAGCTTTCTTT.

The rearrangement links TRBV20-1 to TRBJ2-7, with D tentatively TRBD1 or TRBD2 (5 bases each). This CDR3 has 14 amino acids. Germline-derived CDR1 and CDR2 are DFQATT and SNEGSKA (reference sequence). V lost 0 bases to trimming and J lost 1 base, with 10 bases between them. For the CDR3, the DNA is TGCAGTGCTAGAGAGGGGACCGGTTCCTACGAGCAGTACTTC. This codes for CSAREGTGSYEQYF.